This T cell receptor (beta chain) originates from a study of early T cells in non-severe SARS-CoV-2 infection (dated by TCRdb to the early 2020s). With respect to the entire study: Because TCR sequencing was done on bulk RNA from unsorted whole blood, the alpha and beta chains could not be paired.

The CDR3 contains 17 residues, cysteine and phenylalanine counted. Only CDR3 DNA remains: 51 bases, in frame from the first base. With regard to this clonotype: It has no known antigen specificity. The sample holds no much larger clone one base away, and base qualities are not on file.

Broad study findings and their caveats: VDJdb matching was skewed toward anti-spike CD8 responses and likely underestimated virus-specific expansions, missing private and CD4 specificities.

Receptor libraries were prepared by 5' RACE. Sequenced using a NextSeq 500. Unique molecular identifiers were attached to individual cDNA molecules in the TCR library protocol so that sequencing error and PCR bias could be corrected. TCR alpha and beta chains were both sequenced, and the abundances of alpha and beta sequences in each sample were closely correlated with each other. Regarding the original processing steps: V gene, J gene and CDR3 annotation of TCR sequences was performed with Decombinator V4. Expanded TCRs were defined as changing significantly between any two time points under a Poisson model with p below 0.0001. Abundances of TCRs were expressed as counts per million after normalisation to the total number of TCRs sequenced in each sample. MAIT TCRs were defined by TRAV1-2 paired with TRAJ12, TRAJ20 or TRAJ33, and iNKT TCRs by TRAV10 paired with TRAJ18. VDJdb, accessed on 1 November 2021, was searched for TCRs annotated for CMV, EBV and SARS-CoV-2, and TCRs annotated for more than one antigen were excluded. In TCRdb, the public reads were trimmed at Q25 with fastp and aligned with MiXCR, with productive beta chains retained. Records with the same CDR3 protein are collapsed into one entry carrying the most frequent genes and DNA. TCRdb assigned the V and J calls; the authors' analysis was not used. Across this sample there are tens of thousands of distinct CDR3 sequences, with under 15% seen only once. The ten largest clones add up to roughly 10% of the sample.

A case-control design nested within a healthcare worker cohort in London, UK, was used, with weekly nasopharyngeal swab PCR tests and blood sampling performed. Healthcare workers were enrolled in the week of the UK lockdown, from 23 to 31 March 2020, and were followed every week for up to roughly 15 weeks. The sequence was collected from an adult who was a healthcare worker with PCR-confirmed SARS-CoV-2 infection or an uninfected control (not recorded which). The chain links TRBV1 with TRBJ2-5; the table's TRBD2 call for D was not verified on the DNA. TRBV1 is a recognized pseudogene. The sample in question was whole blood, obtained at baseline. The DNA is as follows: TGCACCAGCAGCCAAGTGGGAGCTAGCGGGGGGCAAGAGACCCAGTACTTC. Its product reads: CTSSQVGASGGQETQYF.